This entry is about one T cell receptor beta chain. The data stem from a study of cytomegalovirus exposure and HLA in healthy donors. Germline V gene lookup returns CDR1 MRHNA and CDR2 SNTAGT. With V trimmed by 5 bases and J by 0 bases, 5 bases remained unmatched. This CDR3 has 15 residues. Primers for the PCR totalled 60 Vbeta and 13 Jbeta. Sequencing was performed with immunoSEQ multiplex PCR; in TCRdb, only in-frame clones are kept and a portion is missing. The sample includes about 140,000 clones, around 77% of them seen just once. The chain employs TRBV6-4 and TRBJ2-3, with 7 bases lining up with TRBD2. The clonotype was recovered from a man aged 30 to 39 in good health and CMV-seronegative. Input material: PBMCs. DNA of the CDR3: TGTGCCAGCAGTCAATCTAGCGGAAGCACAGATACGCAGTATTTT. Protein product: CASSQSSGSTDTQYF.